This TCR beta chain was found in a study of T-cell reconstitution after alpha-beta-depleted transplantation in children. Study outcomes and limitations: T-cell counts and diversity at one year following transplant were attributed mainly to newly produced T cells. Several hundred expanded graft clones reportedly gave rise to the alpha-beta T cells present about two months after transplant.

This clonotype has a handful of counts. Antigen: not known. The germline V gene encodes CDR1 MDHEN and CDR2 SYDVKM. The V end lost 7 bases, the J end lost 2 bases, and 11 bases lay between the germline ends. The CDR3 spans 13 residues. Unique molecular identifiers were built into the TCRbeta library. Using its own MiXCR run on the PCR reads, TCRdb lists one record per CDR3 protein. Among around 490,000 distinct CDR3 sequences listed, approximately 10% were seen once. The TCR originated in a female patient under 10 years old who had a stem cell transplant for aplastic anemia, so the T cells may come from the graft donor. The sample here was PBMCs, mostly from graft donor cells, taken 180 days after TCRalphabeta/CD19-depleted stem cell transplant. The chain is built from TRBV28 and TRBJ1-1; unclear D gene. The CDR3 sequence: CASNLRYNTEAFF. The DNA for the CDR3 is TGTGCCAGCAACCTGAGATATAACACTGAAGCTTTCTTT.